This TCR beta chain is from a study of blood T cells in healthy people across ages. Comments on this clonotype: Its antigen is undetermined.

Overall study results and limits: As naive T cell percentage varied, TCR beta diversity correlated strongly with it. Greater diversity and more naive CD4+ cells were seen in long-lived donors than in aged donors. Per-million-T-cell TCR beta diversity fell roughly linearly with age.

V was trimmed by 7 bases and J by 5 bases, leaving 15 bases between them. The CDR3 has 15 amino acids. Germline lookup yields CDR1 SNHLY and CDR2 FYNNEI. A second 7 to 11 cycle PCR used barcoded and J-beta primers. From each sample, at least 2.5 million paired-end reads containing CDR3 were obtained. TCRdb analysed the 5' RACE reads with MiXCR anew, one entry per CDR3 protein. Altogether hundreds of thousands of distinct CDR3 sequences are present, about 55% being singletons, with the ten largest covering roughly two fifths. The sample consisted of blood. The chain uses TRBV2 and TRBJ1-6; D may be TRBD1 (6 bases). This TCR came from an elderly man in good health. The CDR3 DNA reads as TGTGCCAGCATTCAACCGGGACAAAATAATTCACCCCTCCACTTT. This translates into CASIQPGQNNSPLHF. Full variable domain (outside the CDR3, taken from reference TRBV2 and TRBJ1-6): EPEVTQTPSHQVTQMGQEVILRCVPISNHLYFYWYRQILGQKVEFLVSFYNNEISEKSEIFDDQFSVERPDGSNFTLKIRSTKLEDSAMYFCASIQPGQNNSPLHFGNGTRLTVT.